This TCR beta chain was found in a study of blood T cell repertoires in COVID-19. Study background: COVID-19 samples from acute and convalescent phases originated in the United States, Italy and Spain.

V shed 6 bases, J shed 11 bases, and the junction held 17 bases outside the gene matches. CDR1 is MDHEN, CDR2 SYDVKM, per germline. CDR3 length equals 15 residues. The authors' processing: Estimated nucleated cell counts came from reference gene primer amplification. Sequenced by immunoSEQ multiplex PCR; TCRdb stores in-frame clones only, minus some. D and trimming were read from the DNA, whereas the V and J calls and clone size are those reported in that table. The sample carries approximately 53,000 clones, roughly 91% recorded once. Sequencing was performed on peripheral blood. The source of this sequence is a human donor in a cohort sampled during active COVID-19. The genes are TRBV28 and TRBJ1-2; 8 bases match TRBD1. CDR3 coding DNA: TGTGCCAGCAGCCAATCCGGGACAGGATTCTCCGGTTACACCTTC. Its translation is CASSQSGTGFSGYTF.